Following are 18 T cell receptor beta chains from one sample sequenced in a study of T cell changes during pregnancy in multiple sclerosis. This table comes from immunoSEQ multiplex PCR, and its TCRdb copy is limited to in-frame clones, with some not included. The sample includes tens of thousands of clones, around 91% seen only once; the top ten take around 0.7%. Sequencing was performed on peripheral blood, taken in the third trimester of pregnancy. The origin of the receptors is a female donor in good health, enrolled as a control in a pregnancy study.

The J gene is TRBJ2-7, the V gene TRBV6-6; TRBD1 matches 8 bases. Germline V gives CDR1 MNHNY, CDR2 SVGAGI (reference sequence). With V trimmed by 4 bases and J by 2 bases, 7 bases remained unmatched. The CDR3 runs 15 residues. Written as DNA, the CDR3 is TGTGCCAGCAGTTCCACGACGGACAGGGCCTACGAGCAGTACTTC. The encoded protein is CASSSTTDRAYEQYF.

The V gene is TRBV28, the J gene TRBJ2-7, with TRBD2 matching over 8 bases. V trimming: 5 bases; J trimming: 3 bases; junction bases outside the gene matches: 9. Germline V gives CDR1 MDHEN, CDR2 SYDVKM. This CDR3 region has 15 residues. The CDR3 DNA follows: TGTGCCAGCAGTCCCCCCCTGGCGGGGGGCTACGAGCAGTACTTC. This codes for CASSPPLAGGYEQYF. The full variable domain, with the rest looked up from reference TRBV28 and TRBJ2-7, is DVKVTQSSRYLVKRTGEKVFLECVQDMDHENMFWYRQDPGLGLRLIYFSYDVKMKEKGDIPEGYSVSREKKERFSLILESASTNQTSMYLCASSPPLAGGYEQYFGPGTRLTVT.

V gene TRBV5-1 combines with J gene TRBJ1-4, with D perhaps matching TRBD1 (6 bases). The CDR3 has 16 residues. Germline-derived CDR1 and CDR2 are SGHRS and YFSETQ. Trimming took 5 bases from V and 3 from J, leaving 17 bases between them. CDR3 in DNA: TGCGCCAGCAGTCTCACCGCGGGGGCGGCTAATGAAAAACTGTTTTTT. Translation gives CASSLTAGAANEKLFF.

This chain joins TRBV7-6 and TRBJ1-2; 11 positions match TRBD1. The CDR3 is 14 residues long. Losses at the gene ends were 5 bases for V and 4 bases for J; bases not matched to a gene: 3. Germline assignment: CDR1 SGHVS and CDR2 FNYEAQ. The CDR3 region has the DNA TGTGCCAGCAGCCAGGGACAGGGGGGCTATGGCTACACCTTC. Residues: CASSQGQGGYGYTF.

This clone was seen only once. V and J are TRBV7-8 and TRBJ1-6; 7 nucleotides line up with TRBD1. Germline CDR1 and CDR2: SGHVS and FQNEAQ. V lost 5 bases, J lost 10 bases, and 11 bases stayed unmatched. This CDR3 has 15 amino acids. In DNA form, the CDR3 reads TGTGCCAGCAGCCCCCGGGACAGATTTGGCTCACCCCTCCACTTT. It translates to CASSPRDRFGSPLHF.

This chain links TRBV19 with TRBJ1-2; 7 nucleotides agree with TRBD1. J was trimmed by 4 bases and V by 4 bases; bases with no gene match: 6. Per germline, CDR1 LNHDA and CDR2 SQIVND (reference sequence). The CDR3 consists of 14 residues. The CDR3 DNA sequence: TGTGCCAGTAGTAAGGACCGGGACAGCTATGGCTACACCTTC. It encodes CASSKDRDSYGYTF.

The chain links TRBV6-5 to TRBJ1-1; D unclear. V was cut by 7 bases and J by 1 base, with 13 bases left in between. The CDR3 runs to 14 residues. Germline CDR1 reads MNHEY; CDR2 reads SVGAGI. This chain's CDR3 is CASIISSGNTEAFF. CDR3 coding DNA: TGTGCCAGCATTATCTCCAGTGGGAACACTGAAGCTTTCTTT.

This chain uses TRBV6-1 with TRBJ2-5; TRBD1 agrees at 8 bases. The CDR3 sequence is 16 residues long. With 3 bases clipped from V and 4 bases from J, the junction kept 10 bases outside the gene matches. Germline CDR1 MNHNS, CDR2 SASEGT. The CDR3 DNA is TGTGCCAGCAGTGATACGCCCGGACAGGGTCGAGAGACCCAGTACTTC. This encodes CASSDTPGQGRETQYF.

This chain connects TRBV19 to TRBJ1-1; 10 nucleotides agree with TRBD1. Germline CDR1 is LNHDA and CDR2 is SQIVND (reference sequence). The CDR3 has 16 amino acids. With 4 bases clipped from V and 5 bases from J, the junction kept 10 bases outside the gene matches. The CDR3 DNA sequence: TGTGCCAGTAGTACTCGGGACAGGGGAAAGGTAACTGAAGCTTTCTTT. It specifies CASSTRDRGKVTEAFF.

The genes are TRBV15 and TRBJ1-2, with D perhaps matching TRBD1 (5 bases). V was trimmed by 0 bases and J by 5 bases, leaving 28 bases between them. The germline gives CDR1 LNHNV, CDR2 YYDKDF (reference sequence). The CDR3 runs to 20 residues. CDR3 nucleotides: TGTGCCACCAGCAGAGAAAAGTTTCCCCCGGAGCAGATGGGGCAATATGGCTACACCTTC. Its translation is CATSREKFPPEQMGQYGYTF. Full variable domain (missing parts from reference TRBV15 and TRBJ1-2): DAMVIQNPRYQVTQFGKPVTLSCSQTLNHNVMYWYQQKSSQAPKLLFHYYDKDFNNEADTPDNFQSRRPNTSFCFLDIRSPGLGDTAMYLCATSREKFPPEQMGQYGYTFGSGTRLTVV.

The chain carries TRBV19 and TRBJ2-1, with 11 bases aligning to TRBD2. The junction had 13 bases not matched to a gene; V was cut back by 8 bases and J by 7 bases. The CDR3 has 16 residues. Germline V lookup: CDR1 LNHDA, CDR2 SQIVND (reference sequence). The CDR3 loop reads CASARGLAGGDNEQFF. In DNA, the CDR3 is TGTGCCAGTGCAAGGGGCCTAGCGGGAGGAGATAATGAGCAGTTCTTC.

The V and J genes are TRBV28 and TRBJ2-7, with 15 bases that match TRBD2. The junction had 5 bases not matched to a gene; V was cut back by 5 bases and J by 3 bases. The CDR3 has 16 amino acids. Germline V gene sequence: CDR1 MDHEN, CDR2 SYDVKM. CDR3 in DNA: TGTGCCAGCAGTAAAGGGACTAGCGGGAGGAACTACGAGCAGTACTTC. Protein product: CASSKGTSGRNYEQYF.

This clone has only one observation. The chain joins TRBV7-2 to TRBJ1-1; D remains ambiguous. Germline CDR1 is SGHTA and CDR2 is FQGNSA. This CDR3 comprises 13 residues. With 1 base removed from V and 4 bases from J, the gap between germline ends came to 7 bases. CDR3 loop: CASSLGEATEAFF. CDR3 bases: TGTGCCAGCAGCTTAGGTGAGGCCACTGAAGCTTTCTTT. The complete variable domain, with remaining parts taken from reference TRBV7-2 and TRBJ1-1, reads GAGVSQSPSNKVTEKGKDVELRCDPISGHTALYWYRQSLGQGLEFLIYFQGNSAPDKSGLPSDRFSAERTGGSVSTLTIQRTQQEDSAVYLCASSLGEATEAFFGQGTRLTVV.

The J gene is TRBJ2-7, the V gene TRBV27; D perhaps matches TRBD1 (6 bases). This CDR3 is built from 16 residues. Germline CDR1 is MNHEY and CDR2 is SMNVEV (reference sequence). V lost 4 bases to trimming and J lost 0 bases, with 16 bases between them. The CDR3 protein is CASSWKRTASSYEQYF. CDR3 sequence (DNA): TGTGCCAGCAGTTGGAAAAGGACAGCATCCTCCTACGAGCAGTACTTC.

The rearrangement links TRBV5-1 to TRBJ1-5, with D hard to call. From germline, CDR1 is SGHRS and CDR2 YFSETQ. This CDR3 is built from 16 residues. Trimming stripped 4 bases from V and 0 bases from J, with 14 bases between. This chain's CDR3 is CASSPDGGFSNQPQHF. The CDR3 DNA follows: TGCGCCAGCAGCCCCGACGGCGGTTTTAGCAATCAGCCCCAGCATTTT.

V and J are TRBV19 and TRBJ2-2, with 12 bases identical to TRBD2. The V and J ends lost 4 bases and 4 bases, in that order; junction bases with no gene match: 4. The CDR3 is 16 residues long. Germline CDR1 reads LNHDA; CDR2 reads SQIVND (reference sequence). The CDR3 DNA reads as TGTGCCAGTAGTACTCCTAGCGGGGGGGCCACCGGGGAGCTGTTTTTT. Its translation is CASSTPSGGATGELFF.

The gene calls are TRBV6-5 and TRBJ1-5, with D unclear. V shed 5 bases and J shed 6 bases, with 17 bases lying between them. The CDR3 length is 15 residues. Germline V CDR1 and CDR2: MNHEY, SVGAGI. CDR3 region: CASSPIVAQAQPQHF. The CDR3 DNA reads TGTGCCAGCAGTCCGATCGTCGCCCAGGCTCAGCCCCAGCATTTT.

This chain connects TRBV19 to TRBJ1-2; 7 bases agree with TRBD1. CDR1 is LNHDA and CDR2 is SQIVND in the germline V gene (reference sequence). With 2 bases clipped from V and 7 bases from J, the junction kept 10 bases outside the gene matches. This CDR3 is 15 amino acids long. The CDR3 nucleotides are TGTGCCAGTAGTATACGACCACAGGGGTCAGGTGGCTACACCTTC. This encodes CASSIRPQGSGGYTF. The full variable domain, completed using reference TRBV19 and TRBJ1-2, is DGGITQSPKYLFRKEGQNVTLSCEQNLNHDAMYWYRQDPGQGLRLIYYSQIVNDFQKGDIAEGYSVSREKKESFPLTVTSAQKNPTAFYLCASSIRPQGSGGYTFGSGTRLTVV.